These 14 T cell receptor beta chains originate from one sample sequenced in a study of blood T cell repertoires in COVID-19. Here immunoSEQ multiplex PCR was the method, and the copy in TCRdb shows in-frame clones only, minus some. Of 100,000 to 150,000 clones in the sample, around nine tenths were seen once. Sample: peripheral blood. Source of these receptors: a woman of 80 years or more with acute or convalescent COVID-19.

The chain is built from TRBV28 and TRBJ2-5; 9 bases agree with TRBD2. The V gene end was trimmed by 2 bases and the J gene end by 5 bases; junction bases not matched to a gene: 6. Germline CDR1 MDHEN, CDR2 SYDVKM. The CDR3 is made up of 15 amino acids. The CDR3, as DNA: TGTGCCAGCAGTTTAGGAGCTAGCGGGGACGAGACCCAGTACTTC. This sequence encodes CASSLGASGDETQYF. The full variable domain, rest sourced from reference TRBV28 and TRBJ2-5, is DVKVTQSSRYLVKRTGEKVFLECVQDMDHENMFWYRQDPGLGLRLIYFSYDVKMKEKGDIPEGYSVSREKKERFSLILESASTNQTSMYLCASSLGASGDETQYFGPGTRLLVL.

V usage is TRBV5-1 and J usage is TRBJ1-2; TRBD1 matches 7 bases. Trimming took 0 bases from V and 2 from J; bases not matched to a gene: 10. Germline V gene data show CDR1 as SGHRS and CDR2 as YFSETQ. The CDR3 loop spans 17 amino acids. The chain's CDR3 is CASSLGGGGKSNYGYTF. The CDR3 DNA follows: TGCGCCAGCAGCTTGGGAGGGGGCGGGAAATCCAACTATGGCTACACCTTC.

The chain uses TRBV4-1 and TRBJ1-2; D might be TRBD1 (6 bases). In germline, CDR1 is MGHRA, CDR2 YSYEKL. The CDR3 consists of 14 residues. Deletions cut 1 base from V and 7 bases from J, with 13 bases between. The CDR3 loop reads CASSQGGTRSGYTF. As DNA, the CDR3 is TGCGCCAGCAGCCAAGGAGGGACAAGGAGTGGCTACACCTTC.

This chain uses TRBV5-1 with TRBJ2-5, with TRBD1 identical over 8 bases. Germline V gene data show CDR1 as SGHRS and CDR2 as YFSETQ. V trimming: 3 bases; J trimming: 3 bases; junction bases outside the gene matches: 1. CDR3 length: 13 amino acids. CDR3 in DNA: TGCGCCAGCAGCTGGGGACAGGAAGAGACCCAGTACTTC. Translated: CASSWGQEETQYF.

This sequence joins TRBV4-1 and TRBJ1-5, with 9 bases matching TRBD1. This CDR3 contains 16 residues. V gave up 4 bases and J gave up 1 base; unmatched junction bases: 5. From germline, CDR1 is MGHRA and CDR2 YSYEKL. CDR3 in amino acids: CASSPRDRVSNQPQHF. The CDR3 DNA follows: TGCGCCAGCAGCCCCAGGGACAGGGTAAGCAATCAGCCCCAGCATTTT.

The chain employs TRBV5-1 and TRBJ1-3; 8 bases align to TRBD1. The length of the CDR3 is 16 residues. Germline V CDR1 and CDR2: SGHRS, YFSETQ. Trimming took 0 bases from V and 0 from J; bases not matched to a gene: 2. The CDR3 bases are TGCGCCAGCAGCTTGGAGGGACAGGTCTCTGGAAACACCATATATTTT. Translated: CASSLEGQVSGNTIYF.

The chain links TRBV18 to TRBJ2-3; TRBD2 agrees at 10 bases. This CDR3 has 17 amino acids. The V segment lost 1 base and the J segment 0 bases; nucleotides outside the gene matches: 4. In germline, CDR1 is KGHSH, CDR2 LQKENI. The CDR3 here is CASSPRTSGISTDTQYF. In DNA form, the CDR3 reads TGTGCCAGCTCACCACGGACTAGCGGCATCAGCACAGATACGCAGTATTTT.

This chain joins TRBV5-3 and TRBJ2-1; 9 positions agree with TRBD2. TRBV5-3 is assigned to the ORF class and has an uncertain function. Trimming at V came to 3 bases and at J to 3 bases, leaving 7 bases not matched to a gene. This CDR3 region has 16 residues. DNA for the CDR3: TGTGCCAGAAGCTCCCCGGGACTAGCTAACTACAATGAGCAGTTCTTC. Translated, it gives CARSSPGLANYNEQFF.

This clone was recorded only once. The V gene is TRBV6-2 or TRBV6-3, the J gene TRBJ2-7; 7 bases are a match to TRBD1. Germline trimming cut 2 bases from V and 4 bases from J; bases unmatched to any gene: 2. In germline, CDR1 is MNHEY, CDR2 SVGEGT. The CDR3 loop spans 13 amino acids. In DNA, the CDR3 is TGTGCCAGCAGTTACACGGACAGGTACGAGCAGTACTTC. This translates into CASSYTDRYEQYF.

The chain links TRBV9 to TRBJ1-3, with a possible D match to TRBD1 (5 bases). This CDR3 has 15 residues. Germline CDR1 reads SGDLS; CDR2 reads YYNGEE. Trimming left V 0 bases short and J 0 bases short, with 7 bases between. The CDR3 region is CASSVDQGSGNTIYF. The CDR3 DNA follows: TGTGCCAGCAGCGTAGACCAGGGCTCTGGAAACACCATATATTTT.

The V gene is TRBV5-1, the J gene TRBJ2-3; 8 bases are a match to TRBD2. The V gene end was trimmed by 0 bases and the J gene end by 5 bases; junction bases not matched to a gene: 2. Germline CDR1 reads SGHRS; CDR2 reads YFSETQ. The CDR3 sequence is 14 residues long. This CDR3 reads CASSLVGGVDTQYF. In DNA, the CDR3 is TGCGCCAGCAGCTTGGTCGGGGGGGTAGATACGCAGTATTTT.

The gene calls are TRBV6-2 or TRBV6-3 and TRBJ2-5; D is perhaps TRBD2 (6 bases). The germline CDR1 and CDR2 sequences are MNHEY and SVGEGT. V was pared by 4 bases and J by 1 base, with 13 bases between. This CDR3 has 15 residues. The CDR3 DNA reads TGTGCCAGCAGTTCACCGCGGGGTGCCCAAGAGACCCAGTACTTC. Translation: CASSSPRGAQETQYF.

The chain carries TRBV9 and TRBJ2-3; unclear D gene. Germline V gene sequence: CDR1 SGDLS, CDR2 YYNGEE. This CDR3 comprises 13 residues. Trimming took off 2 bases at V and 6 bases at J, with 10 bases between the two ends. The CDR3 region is CASSVFLADTQYF. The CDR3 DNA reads TGTGCCAGCAGCGTCTTCCTGGCCGATACGCAGTATTTT.

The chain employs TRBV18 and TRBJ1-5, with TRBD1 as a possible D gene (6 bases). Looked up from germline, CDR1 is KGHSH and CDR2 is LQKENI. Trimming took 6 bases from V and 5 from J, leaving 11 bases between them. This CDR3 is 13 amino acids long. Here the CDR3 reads CASSPDSHQPQHF. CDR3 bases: TGTGCCAGCTCCCCGGACAGCCATCAGCCCCAGCATTTT.